This T cell receptor (beta chain) was retrieved from a study of OX40 agonist ivuxolimab in advanced cancers. Study-wide context: A mean age of around 66 years, range about 23 to 90, was recorded, and under 85% were male. Study conclusions and caveats: The study observed clonal expansion of CD4+ and CD8+ blood T cells by week 6 at 0.1 to 3.0 mg/kg.

A note on this clone: Its antigen is unknown.

Losses at the gene ends were 6 bases for V and 7 bases for J; bases not matched to a gene: 16. Germline V gene data show CDR1 as LNHDA and CDR2 as SQIVND (reference sequence). The CDR3 runs to 16 residues. TCRdb's copy holds only in-frame clones and misses some; the assay was immunoSEQ multiplex PCR. The sample gives around 60,000 clones, roughly four fifths of which show up once; over 2% is in the top ten. Baseline, cycle 4 day 1, and cycle 7 day 1 were the blood sampling points. The chain links TRBV19 to TRBJ2-3, with TRBD2 matching over 7 bases. The receptor was isolated from an adult with an advanced solid tumor such as melanoma, head and neck, liver or kidney cancer. The input for sequencing was CD4+ or CD8+ T cells sorted from blood, taken in a trial of the OX40 agonist ivuxolimab. This chain's CDR3 is CASSPSGLAEGNTQYF. The CDR3 DNA reads as TGTGCCAGTAGCCCATCCGGGCTAGCGGAGGGGAATACGCAGTATTTT.